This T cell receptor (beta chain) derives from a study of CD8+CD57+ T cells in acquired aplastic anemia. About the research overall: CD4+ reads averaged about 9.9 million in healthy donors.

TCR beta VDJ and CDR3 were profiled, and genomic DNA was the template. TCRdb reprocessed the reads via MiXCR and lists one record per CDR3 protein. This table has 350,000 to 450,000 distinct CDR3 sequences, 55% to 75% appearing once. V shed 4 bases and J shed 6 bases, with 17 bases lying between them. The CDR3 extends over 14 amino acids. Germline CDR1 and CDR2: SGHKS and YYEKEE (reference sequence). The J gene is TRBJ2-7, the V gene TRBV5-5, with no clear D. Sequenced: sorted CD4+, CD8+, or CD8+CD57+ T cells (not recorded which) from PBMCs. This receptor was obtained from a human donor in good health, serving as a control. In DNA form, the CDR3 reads TGTGCCAGCAGCGTGTCCGGGCTAGGCATCGAGCAGTACTTC. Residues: CASSVSGLGIEQYF.